This TCR beta chain was sequenced during a study of T-cell memory formation after mild COVID-19. Constant-segment primers and 5'RACE yielded cDNA libraries for TCR alpha and TCR beta, each carrying sample barcodes and UMIs. MiXCR, applied by TCRdb to the 5' RACE reads, yields one record per CDR3 protein. The data hold about 340,000 distinct CDR3 sequences, with approximately 12% observed a single time. This CDR3 contains 15 residues. V dropped 6 bases and J dropped 4; count of bases not matched to a gene: 10. Germline V gives CDR1 ENHRY, CDR2 SYGVKD. This clonotype was recorded a few times. Sequenced input: PBMCs or a T cell subset sorted from them (not recorded which). The J gene is TRBJ2-7, the V gene TRBV10-3, with 9 bases lining up with TRBD1. The TCR was taken from a man between 18 and 29 years old who had mild COVID-19 (a few samples of this study predate the infection). Cell type and time point are not known. The CDR3 nucleotides are TGTGCCATCAGCGGCCCTCCGGGACAGGGTTACGAGCAGTACTTC. It translates to CAISGPPGQGYEQYF.